The following is a T cell receptor (beta chain) sequence with its context. As yet, its antigen is unknown. Sequenced by immunoSEQ multiplex PCR; TCRdb stores in-frame clones only, minus some. The sample has about 72,000 clones, approximately 87% seen once. The data belong to a study of a mutant IDH1 vaccine in newly diagnosed glioma. CDR3 size: 15 residues. Germline V lookup: CDR1 MNHEY, CDR2 SVGAGI. Trimming took off 4 bases at V and 4 bases at J, with 11 bases between the two ends. Stated time point: week 23, last vaccination. Each dose of the vaccine consisted of 300 ug of mutant IDH1 20-mer peptide, with topical imiquimod. The astrocytomas were IDH1-mutant, ATRX-negative, and WHO grade 3 or 4. Study-level findings and limits: Of the patients, 85% to 95% had vaccine-induced immune responses.

Sequenced here: PBMCs, sampled from a glioma patient whose treatment included an IDH1 peptide vaccine. This receptor was identified in a young man with glioma. V gene TRBV6-5 combines with J gene TRBJ2-6, with no clear D. The CDR3 DNA is TGTGCCAGCAGTTCTTCAAGGCAAGGGGCCAACGTCCTGACTTTC. Protein: CASSSSRQGANVLTF.